The T cell receptor beta chain under discussion was sequenced for a study of early T cells in non-severe SARS-CoV-2 infection (dated by TCRdb to 2020 to 2022). As for the study more broadly: Because TCR sequencing was done on bulk RNA from unsorted whole blood, the alpha and beta chains could not be paired. Summary of the overall study and its limitations: Matching against VDJdb was skewed toward anti-spike CD8 responses, likely underestimated virus-specific expansions, and missed private and CD4 specificities.

A case-control design nested within a healthcare worker cohort in London, UK, was used, with weekly nasopharyngeal swab PCR tests and blood sampling performed. Healthcare workers were recruited during the week of the UK lockdown, between 23 and 31 March 2020, and followed weekly for up to about 15 weeks. V and J are trimmed by 2 bases and 5 bases, and the gene matches miss 10 bases of the junction. CDR1 and CDR2 are drawn from the germline V gene (reference sequence): MNHEY, SMNVEV. The CDR3 runs 16 residues from the cysteine to the phenylalanine. Of the read, only the CDR3 DNA is kept; its 48 bases are in frame from base 1. Libraries were built with 5' RACE. Sequencing was carried out with a NextSeq 500. The TCR library protocol attached unique molecular identifiers to individual cDNA molecules to correct for sequencing error and PCR bias. Both TCR alpha and beta chains were sequenced, and tight co-correlation was observed between alpha and beta sequence abundances in each sample. As for the original processing: Decombinator V4 was used to annotate TCR sequences for V gene, J gene and CDR3. Expanded TCRs were defined as changing significantly between any two time points under a Poisson model with p below 0.0001. TCR abundances were normalised to the total number of TCRs sequenced per sample and expressed as counts per million. TRAV1-2 paired with TRAJ12, TRAJ20 or TRAJ33 defined MAIT TCRs, while TRAV10 paired with TRAJ18 defined iNKT TCRs. VDJdb, accessed 1 November 2021, was searched for CMV, EBV and SARS-CoV-2 annotated TCRs, excluding TCRs annotated for multiple antigens. Using fastp at Q25 and MiXCR, TCRdb reprocessed the public reads and kept productive beta chains. Each entry merges the rows of one CDR3 protein and shows their most common DNA and genes. The V and J calls and clone size come from TCRdb's table, not from the authors' own analysis. Across this sample there are tens of thousands of distinct CDR3 sequences, with 9.5% to 15% seen only once. The ten most abundant clones make up around 4.5% of the sample.

This clonotype was counted at least ten times. The clone's antigen remains unknown. The input lacks base qualities; no much larger clone sits a single base away. Rearrangement joined TRBV27 to TRBJ2-5, with TRBD2 identical over 8 junction bases. Material: whole blood. The sequence derives from an adult who was a healthcare worker with PCR-confirmed SARS-CoV-2 infection or an uninfected control (not recorded which). The nucleotides are TGTGCCAGCAGTTTACTACCGGGACTAGTGGGGGAGACCCAGTACTTC. The encoded protein is CASSLLPGLVGETQYF.